This T cell receptor (beta chain) was profiled in a study of T cell repertoires in cytomegalovirus infection. TCRdb redid the calling of the reads with MiXCR, one entry per CDR3 protein. The top ten hold roughly 13% of the sample, which has roughly 920,000 distinct CDR3 sequences, under 40% seen once. Trimming left V 6 bases short and J 4 bases short, with 9 bases between. CDR3 length: 13 residues. Germline loops: CDR1 KGHDR, CDR2 SFDVKD. Comments on this clonotype: What it binds is not known.

The sequence derives from a human donor in good health (CMV status not recorded). Some clones in this sample may be carry-over from other donors' samples. J is TRBJ2-1 and V is TRBV24-1; a weak D match, TRBD2 (6 bases). The sample consisted of cultured CD8+ T cells from PBMCs, taken from culture after CMV antigen stimulation. The CDR3 nucleotides are TGTGCCACCAGTAGCGGGTCATACAATGAGCAGTTCTTC. It specifies CATSSGSYNEQFF.